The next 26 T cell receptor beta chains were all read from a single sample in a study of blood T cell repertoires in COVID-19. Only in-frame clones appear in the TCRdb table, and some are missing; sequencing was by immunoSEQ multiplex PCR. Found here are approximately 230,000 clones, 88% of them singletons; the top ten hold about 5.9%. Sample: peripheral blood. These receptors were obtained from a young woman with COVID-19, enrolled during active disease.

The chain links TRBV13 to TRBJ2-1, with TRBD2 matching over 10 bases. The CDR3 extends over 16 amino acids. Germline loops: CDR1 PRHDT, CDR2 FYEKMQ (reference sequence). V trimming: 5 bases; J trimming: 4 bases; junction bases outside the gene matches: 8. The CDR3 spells CASSQGSSGGYNEQFF. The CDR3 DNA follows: TGTGCCAGCAGCCAAGGGTCTAGCGGGGGTTACAATGAGCAGTTCTTC.

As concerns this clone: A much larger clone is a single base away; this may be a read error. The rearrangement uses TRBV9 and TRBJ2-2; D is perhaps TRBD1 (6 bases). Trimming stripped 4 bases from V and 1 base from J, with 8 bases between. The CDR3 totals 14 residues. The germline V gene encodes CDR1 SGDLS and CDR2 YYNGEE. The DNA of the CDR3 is TGTGCCAGCAGCTCGACAGGGAACACCGGGGAGCTGTTTTTT. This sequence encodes CASSSTGNTGELFF.

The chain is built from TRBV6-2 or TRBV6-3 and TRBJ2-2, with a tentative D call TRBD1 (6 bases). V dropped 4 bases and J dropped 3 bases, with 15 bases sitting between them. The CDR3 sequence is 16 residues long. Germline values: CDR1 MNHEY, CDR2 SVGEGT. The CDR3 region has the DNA TGTGCCAGCAGTTTTTACAGGGTTGGGTACACCGGGGAGCTGTTTTTT. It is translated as CASSFYRVGYTGELFF.

CDR3 protein: CASSLGTGAIGGTQYF. The CDR3 coding sequence is TGCGCCAGCAGCTTGGGTACAGGCGCCATAGGGGGGACCCAGTACTTC. V and J are TRBV5-1 and TRBJ2-5; TRBD1 might be the D (6 bases). CDR1 and CDR2 (germline): SGHRS, YFSETQ. The CDR3 runs to 16 residues. The germline V and J ends were trimmed by 0 bases and 7 bases, with 19 bases remaining between them.

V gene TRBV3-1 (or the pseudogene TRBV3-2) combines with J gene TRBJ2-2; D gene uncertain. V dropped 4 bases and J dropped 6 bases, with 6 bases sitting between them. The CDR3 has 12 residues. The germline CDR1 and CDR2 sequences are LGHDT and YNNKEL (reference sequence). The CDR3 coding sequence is TGTGCCAGCAGCCGACTCGCCGGGGAGCTGTTTTTT. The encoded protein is CASSRLAGELFF.

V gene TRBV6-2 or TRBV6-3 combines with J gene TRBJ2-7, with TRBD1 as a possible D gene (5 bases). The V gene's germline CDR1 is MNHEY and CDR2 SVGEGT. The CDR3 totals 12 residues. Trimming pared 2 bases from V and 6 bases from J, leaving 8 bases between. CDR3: CASSYGALEQYF. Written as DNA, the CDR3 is TGTGCCAGCAGTTACGGGGCCCTCGAGCAGTACTTC.

As DNA, the CDR3 is TGTGCCAGCAGCCGAGCGACAGGAGACCAAGAGACCCAGTACTTC. Protein product: CASSRATGDQETQYF. The V call is TRBV6-2 or TRBV6-3, the J call TRBJ2-5; a weak D match, TRBD1 (6 bases). Germline values: CDR1 MNHEY, CDR2 SVGEGT. V shed 6 bases and J shed 0 bases, with 14 bases lying between them. The length of the CDR3 is 15 residues.

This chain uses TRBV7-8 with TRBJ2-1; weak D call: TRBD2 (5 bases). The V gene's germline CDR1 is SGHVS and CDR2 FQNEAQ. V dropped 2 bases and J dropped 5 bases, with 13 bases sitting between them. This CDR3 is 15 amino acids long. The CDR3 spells CASSLLPGINNEQFF. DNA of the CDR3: TGTGCCAGCAGCTTACTGCCGGGGATAAACAATGAGCAGTTCTTC.

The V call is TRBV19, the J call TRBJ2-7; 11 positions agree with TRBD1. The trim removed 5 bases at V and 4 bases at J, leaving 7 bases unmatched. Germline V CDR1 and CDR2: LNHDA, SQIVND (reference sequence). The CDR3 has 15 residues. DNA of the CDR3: TGTGCCAGTAGTGGGACAGGGGGGCCTTCTTACGAGCAGTACTTC. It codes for CASSGTGGPSYEQYF.

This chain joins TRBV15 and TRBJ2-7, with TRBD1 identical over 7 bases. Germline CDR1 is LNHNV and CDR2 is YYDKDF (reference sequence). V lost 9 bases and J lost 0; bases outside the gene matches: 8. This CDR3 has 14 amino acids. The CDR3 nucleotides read TGTGCCACGCAAGACAGGGCGGACTCCTACGAGCAGTACGTC. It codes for CATQDRADSYEQYV.

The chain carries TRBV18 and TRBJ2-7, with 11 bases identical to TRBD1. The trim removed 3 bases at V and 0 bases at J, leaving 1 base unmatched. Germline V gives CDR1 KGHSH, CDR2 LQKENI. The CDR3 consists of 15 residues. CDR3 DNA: TGTGCCAGCTCACCCGGGACAGGGGGCTCCTACGAGCAGTACTTC. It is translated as CASSPGTGGSYEQYF.

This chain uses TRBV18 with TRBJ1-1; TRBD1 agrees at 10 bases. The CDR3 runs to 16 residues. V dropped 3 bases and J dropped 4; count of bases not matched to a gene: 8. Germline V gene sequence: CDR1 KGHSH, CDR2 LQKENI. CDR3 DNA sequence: TGTGCCAGCTCACCTATTCCGGGACAGGGGAGCACTGAAGCTTTCTTT. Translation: CASSPIPGQGSTEAFF.

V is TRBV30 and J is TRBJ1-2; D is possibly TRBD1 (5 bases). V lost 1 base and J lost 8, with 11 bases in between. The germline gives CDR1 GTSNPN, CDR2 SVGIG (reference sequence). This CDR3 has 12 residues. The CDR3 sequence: CAWSDRQGGYTF. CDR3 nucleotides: TGTGCCTGGAGTGACAGGCAAGGCGGCTACACCTTC.

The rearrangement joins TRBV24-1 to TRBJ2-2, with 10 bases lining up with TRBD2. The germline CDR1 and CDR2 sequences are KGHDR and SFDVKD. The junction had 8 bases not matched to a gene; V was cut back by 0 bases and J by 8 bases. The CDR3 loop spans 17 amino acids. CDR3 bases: TGTGCCACCAGTGATTTGTGGAGCGGGGGGGCCGCGGGGGAGCTGTTTTTT. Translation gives CATSDLWSGGAAGELFF.

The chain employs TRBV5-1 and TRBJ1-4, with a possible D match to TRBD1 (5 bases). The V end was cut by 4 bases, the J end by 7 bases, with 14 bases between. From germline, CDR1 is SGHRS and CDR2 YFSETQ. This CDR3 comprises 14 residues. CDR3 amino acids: CASSPGRGTEKLFF. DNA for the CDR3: TGCGCCAGCAGCCCCGGAAGGGGAACTGAAAAACTGTTTTTT.

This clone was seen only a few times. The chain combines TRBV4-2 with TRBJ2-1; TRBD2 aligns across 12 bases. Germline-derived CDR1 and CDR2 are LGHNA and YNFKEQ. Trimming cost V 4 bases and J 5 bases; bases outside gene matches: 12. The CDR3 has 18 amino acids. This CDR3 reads CASSPRLLAGGVNNEQFF. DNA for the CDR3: TGTGCCAGCAGCCCCCGGCTCCTAGCGGGGGGGGTTAACAATGAGCAGTTCTTC.

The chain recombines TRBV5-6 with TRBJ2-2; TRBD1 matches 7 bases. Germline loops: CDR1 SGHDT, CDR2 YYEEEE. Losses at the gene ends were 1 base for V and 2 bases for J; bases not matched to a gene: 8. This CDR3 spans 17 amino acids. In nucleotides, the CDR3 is TGTGCCAGCAGCTTGTTCGAAACAGGGGCTAACACCGGGGAGCTGTTTTTT. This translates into CASSLFETGANTGELFF.

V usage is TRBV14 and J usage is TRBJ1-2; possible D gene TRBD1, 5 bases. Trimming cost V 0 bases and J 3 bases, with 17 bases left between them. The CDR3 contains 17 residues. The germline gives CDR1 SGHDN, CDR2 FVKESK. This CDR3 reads CASSQDRGPGGDYGYTF. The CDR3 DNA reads TGTGCCAGCAGCCAAGATCGCGGTCCGGGAGGGGACTATGGCTACACCTTC.

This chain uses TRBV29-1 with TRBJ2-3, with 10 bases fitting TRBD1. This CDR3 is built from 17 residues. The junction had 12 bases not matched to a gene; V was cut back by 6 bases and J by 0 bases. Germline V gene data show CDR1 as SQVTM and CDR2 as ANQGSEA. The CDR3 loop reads CSVLRDRGHSSTDTQYF. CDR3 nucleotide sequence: TGCAGCGTCCTGAGGGACAGGGGCCACTCTAGCACAGATACGCAGTATTTT.

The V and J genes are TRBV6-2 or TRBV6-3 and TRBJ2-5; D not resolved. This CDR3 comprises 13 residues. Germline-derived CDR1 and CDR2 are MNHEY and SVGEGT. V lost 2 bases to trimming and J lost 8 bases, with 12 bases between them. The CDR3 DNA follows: TGTGCCAGCAGTTACGGTCCCGGTAGCACCCAGTACTTC. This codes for CASSYGPGSTQYF.

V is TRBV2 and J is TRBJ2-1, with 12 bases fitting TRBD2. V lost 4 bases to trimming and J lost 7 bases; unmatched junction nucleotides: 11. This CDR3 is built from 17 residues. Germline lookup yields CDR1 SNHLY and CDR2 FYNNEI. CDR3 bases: TGTGCCAGCAGTGTTAGGCTAGCGGGAGGGAAGTGGAATGAGCAGTTCTTC. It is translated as CASSVRLAGGKWNEQFF.

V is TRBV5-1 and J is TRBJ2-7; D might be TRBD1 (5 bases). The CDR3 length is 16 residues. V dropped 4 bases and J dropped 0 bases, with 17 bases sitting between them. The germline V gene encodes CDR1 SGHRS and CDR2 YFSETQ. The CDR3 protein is CASSAGIGLSSYEQYF. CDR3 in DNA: TGCGCCAGCAGCGCAGGGATAGGGCTTAGCTCCTACGAGCAGTACTTC.

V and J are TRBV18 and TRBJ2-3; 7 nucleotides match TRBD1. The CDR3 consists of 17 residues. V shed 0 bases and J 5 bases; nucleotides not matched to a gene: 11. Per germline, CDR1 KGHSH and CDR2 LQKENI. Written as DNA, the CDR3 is TGTGCCAGCTCACCACCGGTCGCAGGGGGAAGGGTAGATACGCAGTATTTT. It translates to CASSPPVAGGRVDTQYF.

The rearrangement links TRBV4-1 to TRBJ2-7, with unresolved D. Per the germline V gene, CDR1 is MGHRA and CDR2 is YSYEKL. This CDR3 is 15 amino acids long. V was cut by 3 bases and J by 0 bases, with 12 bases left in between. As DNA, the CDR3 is TGCGCCAGCAGCCAGAGCGTGGAGAGCTCCTACGAGCAGTACTTC. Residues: CASSQSVESSYEQYF.

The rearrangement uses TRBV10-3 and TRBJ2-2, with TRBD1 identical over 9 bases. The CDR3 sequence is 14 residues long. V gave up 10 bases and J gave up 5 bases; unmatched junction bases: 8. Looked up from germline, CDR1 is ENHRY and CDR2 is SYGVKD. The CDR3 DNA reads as TGTGCCACCGTGGGACAGGGTTTGACCGGGGAGCTGTTTTTT. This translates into CATVGQGLTGELFF.

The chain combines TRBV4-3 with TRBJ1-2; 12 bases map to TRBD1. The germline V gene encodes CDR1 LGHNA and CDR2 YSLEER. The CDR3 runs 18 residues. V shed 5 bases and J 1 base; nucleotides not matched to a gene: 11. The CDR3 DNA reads TGCGCCAGCAGCGGGGACAGGGGGCGGGGGGGGTATAACTATGGCTACACCTTC. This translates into CASSGDRGRGGYNYGYTF.